Following are 22 T cell receptor beta chains from one sample sequenced in a study of early T cells in non-severe SARS-CoV-2 infection. TCRdb fed the 5' RACE reads into MiXCR, producing one record per CDR3 protein. The data contain 60,000 to 75,000 distinct CDR3 sequences, 9% to 10% of them singletons. Material: whole blood, obtained at baseline. The receptors shown here come from an adult who was a healthcare worker with PCR-confirmed SARS-CoV-2 infection or an uninfected control (not recorded which).

Concerning this clonotype: Given a much more abundant clone one base away, this may be a read error. This chain connects TRBV7-8 to TRBJ1-2; 9 nucleotides match TRBD1. The germline CDR1 and CDR2 sequences are SGHVS and FQNEAQ. V trimming: 5 bases; J trimming: 4 bases; junction bases outside the gene matches: 23. This CDR3 has 20 amino acids. Written as DNA, the CDR3 is TGTGCCAGCAGCCCAAGAGCCGGGACAGGGAGTTCCGTATACGGCTATGGCTACACCTTC. This codes for CASSPRAGTGSSVYGYGYTF.

This clonotype has just a few counts. This chain uses TRBV10-2 with TRBJ2-7; D may be TRBD2 (6 bases). The germline CDR1 and CDR2 sequences are WSHSY and SAAADI. CDR3 size: 13 residues. Trimming removed 0 bases from V and 6 bases from J, with 9 bases in between. The CDR3 loop is CASSESGGSEQYF. The CDR3 DNA follows: TGCGCCAGCAGTGAGTCAGGAGGGAGCGAGCAGTACTTC.

With regard to this clonotype: Possible read error: a much larger clone is one base away. The CDR3 loop is CASSDTGGIEVFF. DNA of the CDR3: TGTGCCAGCAGTGACACAGGGGGCATCGAAGTTTTCTTT. The J gene is TRBJ1-1, the V gene TRBV12-3 or TRBV12-4; 9 nucleotides align to TRBD1. CDR3 length equals 13 residues.

The table lists this clonotype with many counts. The chain recombines TRBV14 with TRBJ1-1; 7 bases are a match to TRBD1. V lost 9 bases and J lost 1; bases outside the gene matches: 5. This CDR3 region has 13 residues. The germline V gene encodes CDR1 SGHDN and CDR2 FVKESK. The CDR3: CASATGTNTEAFF. CDR3 coding DNA: TGTGCCAGTGCGACAGGGACGAACACTGAAGCTTTCTTT.

This clonotype was seen at least ten times. This chain connects TRBV6-2 or TRBV6-3 to TRBJ2-2; unclear D gene. The germline V gene has CDR1 MNHEY and CDR2 SVGEGT. V was cut by 6 bases and J by 2 bases, with 4 bases left in between. The CDR3 sequence is 12 residues long. The CDR3 nucleotides are TGTGCCAGCAGGGAAAACACCGGGGAGCTGTTTTTT. Residues: CASRENTGELFF.

V usage is TRBV24-1 and J usage is TRBJ2-1; perhaps TRBD2 as D (5 bases). The germline V gene has CDR1 KGHDR and CDR2 SFDVKD. The germline V and J ends were trimmed by 7 bases and 10 bases, with 16 bases remaining between them. CDR3 size: 13 residues. The CDR3 loop reads CATRDFGRGEQFF. The CDR3 bases are TGTGCCACCAGAGACTTCGGCCGCGGGGAGCAGTTCTTC.

A few counts support this clonotype. V usage is TRBV20-1 and J usage is TRBJ2-1; TRBD2 matches at 8 bases. Germline lookup yields CDR1 DFQATT and CDR2 SNEGSKA (reference sequence). This CDR3 comprises 18 residues. With 6 bases clipped from V and 0 bases from J, the junction kept 16 bases outside the gene matches. The CDR3 DNA reads as TGCAGTGCCCTATCAAGCTGGGCGGGGGGAAGCTCCTACAATGAGCAGTTCTTC. This gives the protein CSALSSWAGGSSYNEQFF.

The table lists this clonotype with many counts. V usage is TRBV12-3 or TRBV12-4 and J usage is TRBJ2-1; D not resolved. Trimming removed 1 base at V and 5 bases at J, with 6 bases between. The length of the CDR3 is 13 residues. CDR3 sequence (DNA): TGTGCCAGCAGTTTAGGACTGCACAATGAGCAGTTCTTC. Translation: CASSLGLHNEQFF.

A few counts support this clonotype. The chain has TRBV4-3 and TRBJ2-3; D remains ambiguous. V lost 1 base and J 6 bases, leaving 11 bases between the germline ends. This CDR3 has 14 residues. Germline lookup yields CDR1 LGHNA and CDR2 YSLEER. The chain's CDR3 is CASSQVRSMDTQYF. The CDR3 DNA sequence: TGCGCCAGCAGCCAAGTCAGGAGTATGGATACGCAGTATTTT.

The chain has TRBV7-2 and TRBJ1-1; TRBD1 agrees at 7 bases. With 5 bases clipped from V and 4 bases from J, the junction kept 10 bases outside the gene matches. This CDR3 contains 15 residues. In germline, CDR1 is SGHTA, CDR2 FQGNSA. The CDR3 sequence is CASSPGGERFTEAFF. For the CDR3, the DNA is TGTGCCAGCAGCCCAGGGGGGGAGCGGTTCACTGAAGCTTTCTTT.

The V gene is TRBV6-2 or TRBV6-3, the J gene TRBJ2-7; 7 positions match TRBD1. J lost 3 bases, V lost 3 bases, and 8 bases had no gene match. Germline loops: CDR1 MNHEY, CDR2 SVGEGT. This CDR3 is built from 15 residues. Here the CDR3 reads CASSYSGTAFYEQYF. The CDR3 region has the DNA TGTGCCAGCAGTTATTCCGGGACAGCCTTCTACGAGCAGTACTTC.

This chain links TRBV19 with TRBJ1-4, with no clear D. Per the germline V gene, CDR1 is LNHDA and CDR2 is SQIVND (reference sequence). V gave up 3 bases and J gave up 1 base, with 9 bases separating them. This CDR3 region has 15 residues. The CDR3 DNA sequence: TGTGCCAGTAGTATTTCAACGAGAACTAATGAAAAACTGTTTTTT. As protein: CASSISTRTNEKLFF.

The J gene is TRBJ1-2, the V gene TRBV5-1; TRBD1 matches 7 bases. V shed 5 bases and J 5 bases; nucleotides not matched to a gene: 15. Germline CDR1 reads SGHRS; CDR2 reads YFSETQ. This CDR3 comprises 16 residues. The CDR3 coding sequence is TGCGCCAGCAGACCCCAAGGAGGGGGCGCCGGTTATGGCTACACCTTC. This translates into CASRPQGGGAGYGYTF.

This chain joins TRBV7-9 and TRBJ2-4; D ambiguous. V was pared by 1 base and J by 3 bases, with 10 bases between. CDR1 and CDR2 (germline): SEHNR, FQNEAQ (reference sequence). The CDR3 has 15 residues. CDR3: CASSLVSNIKNIQYF. The DNA for the CDR3 is TGTGCCAGCAGCTTAGTGTCCAATATCAAAAACATTCAGTACTTC.

The CDR3 DNA reads TGTGCCAGCAGTGGGGACCCGGGACTAGGCTACGAGCAGTACTTC. Translated: CASSGDPGLGYEQYF. The chain employs TRBV28 and TRBJ2-7, with TRBD2 matching 8 bases. The CDR3 runs to 15 residues. Trimming cost V 5 bases and J 3 bases; bases outside gene matches: 9. Looked up from germline, CDR1 is MDHEN and CDR2 is SYDVKM.

The V gene is TRBV7-3, the J gene TRBJ2-3; a weak D match, TRBD1 (6 bases). In germline, CDR1 is SGHTA, CDR2 FQGTGA. The germline V and J ends were trimmed by 5 bases and 2 bases, with 14 bases remaining between them. This CDR3 has 15 amino acids. Written as DNA, the CDR3 is TGTGCCAGCAGCCCCAACAGGGCCTCCACAGATACGCAGTATTTT. It encodes CASSPNRASTDTQYF.

This clonotype appeared many times. The chain is built from TRBV28 and TRBJ2-7; D might be TRBD1 (6 bases). V shed 3 bases and J shed 4 bases, with 7 bases lying between them. CDR3 length: 12 amino acids. Germline CDR1 and CDR2: MDHEN and SYDVKM. CDR3 bases: TGTGCCAGCAGTTTGGGGGCTTACGAGCAGTACTTC. Translation gives CASSLGAYEQYF.

The rearrangement joins TRBV28 to TRBJ2-3; D not resolved. With 4 bases removed from V and 2 bases from J, the gap between germline ends came to 16 bases. The CDR3 loop spans 16 amino acids. CDR1 and CDR2 (germline): MDHEN, SYDVKM. CDR3 residues: CASSSLFSGVTDTQYF. The DNA for the CDR3 is TGTGCCAGCAGTTCGCTATTTAGTGGGGTCACAGATACGCAGTATTTT.

The J gene is TRBJ2-3, the V gene TRBV5-1; a possible D gene is TRBD2 (6 bases). Germline CDR1 and CDR2: SGHRS and YFSETQ. Trimming cost V 6 bases and J 4 bases, with 12 bases left between them. The CDR3 totals 13 residues. The CDR3: CASNRGSADTQYF. DNA of the CDR3: TGCGCCAGCAACCGGGGGAGCGCAGATACGCAGTATTTT.

CDR3 sequence reads: CASSLRLATDTQYF. Here the CDR3 DNA reads TGTGCCAGCAGTTTAAGGCTAGCCACAGATACGCAGTATTTT. The chain carries TRBV12-3 or TRBV12-4 and TRBJ2-3, with D possibly matching TRBD2 (5 bases). This CDR3 spans 14 amino acids. V was clipped by 2 bases and J by 2 bases, with 8 bases between them.

A word on this clonotype: At one of its ends the junction is not consistent with the germline gene, which may arise from a read error. The chain joins TRBV7-8 to TRBJ1-5, with no clear D. Germline V gene sequence: CDR1 SGHVS, CDR2 FQNEAQ. This CDR3 is built from 15 residues. In DNA form, the CDR3 reads TGTGCCAGCAGCTTAGGGGCAGGACTGAATCAGGCCCAGCATTTT. Protein sequence: CASSLGAGLNQAQHF.

This chain joins TRBV4-2 and TRBJ2-5; 9 bases match TRBD2. This CDR3 has 17 residues. The trim removed 1 base at V and 5 bases at J, leaving 11 bases unmatched. Germline assignment: CDR1 LGHNA and CDR2 YNFKEQ. CDR3 residues: CASSQGLAGGPRETQYF. The DNA for the CDR3 is TGTGCCAGCAGCCAAGGGCTGGCGGGAGGGCCGCGGGAGACCCAGTACTTC.